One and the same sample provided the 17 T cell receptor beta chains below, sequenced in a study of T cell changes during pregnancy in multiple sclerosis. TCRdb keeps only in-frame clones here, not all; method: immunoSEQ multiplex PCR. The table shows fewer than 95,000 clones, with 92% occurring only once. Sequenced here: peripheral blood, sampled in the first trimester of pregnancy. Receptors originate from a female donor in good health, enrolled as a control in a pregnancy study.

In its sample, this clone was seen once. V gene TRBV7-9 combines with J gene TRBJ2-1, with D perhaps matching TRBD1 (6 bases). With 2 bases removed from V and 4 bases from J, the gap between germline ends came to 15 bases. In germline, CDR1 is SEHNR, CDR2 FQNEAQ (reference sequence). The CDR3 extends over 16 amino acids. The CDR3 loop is CASSLSIRGTYNEQFF. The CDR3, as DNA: TGTGCCAGCAGCTTAAGTATAAGGGGGACGTACAATGAGCAGTTCTTC.

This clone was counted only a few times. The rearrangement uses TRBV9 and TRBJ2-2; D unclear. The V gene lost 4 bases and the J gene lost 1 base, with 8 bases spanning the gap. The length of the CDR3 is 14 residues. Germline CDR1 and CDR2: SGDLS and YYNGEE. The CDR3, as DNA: TGTGCCAGCAGCTACCTGAGGAACACCGGGGAGCTGTTTTTT. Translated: CASSYLRNTGELFF.

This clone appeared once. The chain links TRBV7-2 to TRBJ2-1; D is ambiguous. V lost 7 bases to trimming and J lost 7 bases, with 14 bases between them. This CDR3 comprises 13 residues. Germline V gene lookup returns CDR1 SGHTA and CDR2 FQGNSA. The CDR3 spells CASTPFKTNEQFF. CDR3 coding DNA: TGTGCCAGCACCCCTTTTAAGACAAATGAGCAGTTCTTC.

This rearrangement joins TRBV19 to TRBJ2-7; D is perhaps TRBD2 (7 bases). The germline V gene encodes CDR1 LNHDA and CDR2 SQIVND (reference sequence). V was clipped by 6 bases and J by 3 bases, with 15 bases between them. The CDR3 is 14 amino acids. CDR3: CASRYGEGDYEQYF. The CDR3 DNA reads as TGTGCCAGTAGATACGGGGAGGGGGACTACGAGCAGTACTTC.

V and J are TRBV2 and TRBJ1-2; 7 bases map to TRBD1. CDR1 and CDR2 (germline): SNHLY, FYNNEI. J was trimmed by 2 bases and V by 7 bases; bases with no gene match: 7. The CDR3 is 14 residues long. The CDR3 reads CASTQGVLNYGYTF. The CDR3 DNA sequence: TGTGCCAGCACTCAGGGGGTCTTAAACTATGGCTACACCTTC.

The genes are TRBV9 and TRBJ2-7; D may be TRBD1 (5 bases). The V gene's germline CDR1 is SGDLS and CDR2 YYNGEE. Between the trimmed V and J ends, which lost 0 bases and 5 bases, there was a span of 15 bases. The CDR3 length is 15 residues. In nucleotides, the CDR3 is TGTGCCAGCAGCGTAGAGGGGTATCTAGGGAACGAGCAGTACTTC. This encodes CASSVEGYLGNEQYF.

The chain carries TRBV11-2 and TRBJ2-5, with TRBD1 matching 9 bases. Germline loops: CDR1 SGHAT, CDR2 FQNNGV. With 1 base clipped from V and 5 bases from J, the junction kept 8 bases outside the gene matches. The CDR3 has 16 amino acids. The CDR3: CASSLAGDRVGETQYF. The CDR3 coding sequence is TGTGCCAGCAGCTTAGCGGGGGACAGGGTGGGGGAGACCCAGTACTTC.

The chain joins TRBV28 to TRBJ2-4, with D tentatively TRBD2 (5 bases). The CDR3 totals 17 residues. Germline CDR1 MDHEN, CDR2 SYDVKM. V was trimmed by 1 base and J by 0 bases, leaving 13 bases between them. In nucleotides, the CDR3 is TGTGCCAGCAGTTTATCTTCGGCAGGACTAGCCAAAAACATTCAGTACTTC. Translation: CASSLSSAGLAKNIQYF.

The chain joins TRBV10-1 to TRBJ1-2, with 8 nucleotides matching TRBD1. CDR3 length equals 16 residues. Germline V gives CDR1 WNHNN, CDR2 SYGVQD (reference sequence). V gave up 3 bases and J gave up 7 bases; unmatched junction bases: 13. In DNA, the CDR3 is TGCGCCAGCAGTGATCTGACAGGGGCGCTCTATTGTGGCTACACCTTC. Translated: CASSDLTGALYCGYTF.

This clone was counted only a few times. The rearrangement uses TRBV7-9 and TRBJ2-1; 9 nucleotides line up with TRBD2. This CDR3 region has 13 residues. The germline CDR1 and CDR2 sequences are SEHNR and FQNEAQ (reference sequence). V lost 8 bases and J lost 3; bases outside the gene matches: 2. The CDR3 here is CASRREGYNEQFF. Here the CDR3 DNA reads TGTGCCAGCCGGCGGGAGGGCTACAATGAGCAGTTCTTC.

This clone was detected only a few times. The CDR3 nucleotides are TGTGCCAGTAGTATCACGGACAGCTTCAATCAGCCCCAGCATTTT. It is translated as CASSITDSFNQPQHF. The rearrangement links TRBV19 to TRBJ1-5; perhaps TRBD1 as D (6 bases). This CDR3 contains 15 residues. CDR1 and CDR2 (germline): LNHDA, SQIVND (reference sequence). Trimming removed 3 bases from V and 3 bases from J, with 12 bases in between.

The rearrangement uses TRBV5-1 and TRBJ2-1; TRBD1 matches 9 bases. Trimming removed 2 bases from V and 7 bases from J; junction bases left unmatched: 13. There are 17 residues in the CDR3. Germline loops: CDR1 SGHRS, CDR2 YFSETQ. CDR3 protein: CASSFSPGQGMGNEQFF. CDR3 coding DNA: TGCGCCAGCAGCTTTAGCCCGGGACAGGGAATGGGTAATGAGCAGTTCTTC.

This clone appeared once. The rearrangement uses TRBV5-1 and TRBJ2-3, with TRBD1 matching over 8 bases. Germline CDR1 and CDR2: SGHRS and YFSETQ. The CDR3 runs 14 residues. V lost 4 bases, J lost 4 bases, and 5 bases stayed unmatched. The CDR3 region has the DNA TGCGCCAGCAGCCCGGACAGGGAGGCAGATACGCAGTATTTT. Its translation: CASSPDREADTQYF.

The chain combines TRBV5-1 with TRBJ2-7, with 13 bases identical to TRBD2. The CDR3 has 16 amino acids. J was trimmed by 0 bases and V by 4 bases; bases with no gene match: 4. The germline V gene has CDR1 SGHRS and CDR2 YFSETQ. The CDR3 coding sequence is TGCGCCAGCAGCGCGGGACTAGCGGGGAACTCCTACGAGCAGTACTTC. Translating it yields CASSAGLAGNSYEQYF. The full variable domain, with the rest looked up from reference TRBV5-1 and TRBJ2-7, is KAGVTQTPRYLIKTRGQQVTLSCSPISGHRSVSWYQQTPGQGLQFLFEYFSETQRNKGNFPGRFSGRQFSNSRSEMNVSTLELGDSALYLCASSAGLAGNSYEQYFGPGTRLTVT.

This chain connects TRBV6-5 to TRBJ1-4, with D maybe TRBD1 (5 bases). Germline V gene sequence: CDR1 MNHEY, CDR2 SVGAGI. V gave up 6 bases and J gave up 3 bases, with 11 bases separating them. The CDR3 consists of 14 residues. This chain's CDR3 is CASRPGMANEKLFF. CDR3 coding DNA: TGTGCCAGCAGACCAGGGATGGCTAATGAAAAACTGTTTTTT.

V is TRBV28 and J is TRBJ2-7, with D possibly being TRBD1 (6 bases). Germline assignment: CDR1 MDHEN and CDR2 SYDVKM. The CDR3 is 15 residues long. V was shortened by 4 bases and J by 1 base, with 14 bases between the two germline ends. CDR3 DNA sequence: TGTGCCAGCAGTTCGCCGGGACAAGGATCCTACGAGCAGTACTTC. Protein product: CASSSPGQGSYEQYF.

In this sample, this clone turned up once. The CDR3, as DNA: TGCGCCAGCAGCCCGGGTGGACTAGCGGGAGCGGAATACAATGAGCAGTTCTTC. It is translated as CASSPGGLAGAEYNEQFF. The chain couples TRBV4-1 to TRBJ2-1; the match to TRBD2 covers 13 bases. Germline V lookup: CDR1 MGHRA, CDR2 YSYEKL. V trimming: 4 bases; J trimming: 4 bases; junction bases outside the gene matches: 10. The CDR3 is 18 residues long.